These 21 T cell receptor beta chains were sequenced from one sample in a study of T cell responses to AZD1222 COVID-19 vaccine. TCRdb's copy holds only in-frame clones and misses some; the assay was immunoSEQ multiplex PCR. The table shows 120,000 to 150,000 clones, with 90% to 95% occurring only once. Sequences were derived from peripheral blood, sampled on day 0 of AZD1222 vaccination. These receptor sequences come from an adult in good health.

The genes are TRBV18 and TRBJ2-7; 7 bases fit TRBD2. Trimming removed 6 bases from V and 2 bases from J; junction bases left unmatched: 7. There are 14 residues in the CDR3. CDR1 and CDR2 from the germline V gene are KGHSH and LQKENI. Here the CDR3 reads CASSTSGDPYEQYF. CDR3 bases: TGTGCCAGCTCTACCAGCGGGGACCCCTACGAGCAGTACTTC.

V gene TRBV3-1 (or the pseudogene TRBV3-2) combines with J gene TRBJ1-2; weak D call: TRBD1 (6 bases). Between the trimmed V and J ends, which lost 6 bases and 8 bases, there was a span of 16 bases. The CDR3 runs 13 residues. In germline, CDR1 is LGHDT, CDR2 YNNKEL (reference sequence). The CDR3 here is CASSFSNREGYTF. The CDR3 DNA reads TGTGCCAGCAGTTTTAGCAACAGGGAAGGCTACACCTTC.

The chain is built from TRBV4-2 and TRBJ1-3; TRBD1 matches at 10 bases. In germline, CDR1 is LGHNA, CDR2 YNFKEQ. The CDR3 is 16 residues long. V lost 5 bases and J lost 2; bases outside the gene matches: 6. The CDR3 DNA reads TGTGCCAGCAGCTCCTCCGGGACAGGGGCTGGAAACACCATATATTTT. Amino acids: CASSSSGTGAGNTIYF.

This chain uses TRBV19 with TRBJ1-1; 12 bases match TRBD1. Trimming at V came to 3 bases and at J to 8 bases, leaving 10 bases not matched to a gene. Per germline, CDR1 LNHDA and CDR2 SQIVND (reference sequence). This CDR3 has 16 residues. The CDR3 DNA is TGTGCCAGTAGTATTGGAGGGACAGGGGGCGTACGGGAAGCTTTCTTT. It specifies CASSIGGTGGVREAFF.

The chain couples TRBV27 to TRBJ2-2; the match to TRBD2 covers 7 bases. The CDR3 consists of 16 residues. V trimming: 3 bases; J trimming: 7 bases; junction bases outside the gene matches: 11. Germline loops: CDR1 MNHEY, CDR2 SMNVEV (reference sequence). CDR3 sequence (DNA): TGTGCCAGCAGTTTCCTAGGGAGGGGAGTCAGCGGGGAGCTGTTTTTT. Its protein is CASSFLGRGVSGELFF.

The chain links TRBV11-2 to TRBJ2-7; the D gene is possibly TRBD2 (5 bases). The CDR3 spans 14 residues. The germline V gene has CDR1 SGHAT and CDR2 FQNNGV. V lost 3 bases and J lost 4, with 13 bases in between. CDR3 nucleotides: TGTGCCAGCAGCTTTGGCGGGTCTCTATACGAGCAGTACTTC. Encoded protein: CASSFGGSLYEQYF.

This clone was seen once. Other nucleotide sequences in the sample specify the same CDR3. The V call is TRBV11-2, the J call TRBJ1-5, with D perhaps TRBD1 (5 bases). V was cut by 3 bases and J by 5 bases, with 11 bases left in between. Germline V gene sequence: CDR1 SGHAT, CDR2 FQNNGV. The CDR3 is 14 amino acids. The CDR3 protein is CASSLGPDHQPQHF. The CDR3 DNA is TGTGCCAGCAGCTTGGGGCCCGACCATCAGCCCCAGCATTTT.

This rearrangement joins TRBV7-9 to TRBJ1-5; D unclear. Germline V gene data show CDR1 as SEHNR and CDR2 as FQNEAQ (reference sequence). Trimming removed 2 bases at V and 4 bases at J, with 6 bases between. The CDR3 has 13 amino acids. CDR3 protein: CASSLSVNQPQHF. DNA of the CDR3: TGTGCCAGCAGCTTAAGTGTTAATCAGCCCCAGCATTTT. Full variable domain (missing parts from reference TRBV7-9 and TRBJ1-5): DTGVSQNPRHKITKRGQNVTFRCDPISEHNRLYWYRQTLGQGPEFLTYFQNEAQLEKSRLLSDRFSAERPKGSFSTLEIQRTEQGDSAMYLCASSLSVNQPQHFGDGTRLSIL.

This sequence joins TRBV5-1 and TRBJ2-1; no definite D call. The CDR3 loop spans 16 amino acids. V lost 7 bases to trimming and J lost 1 base, with 18 bases between them. CDR1 and CDR2 from the germline V gene are SGHRS and YFSETQ. The CDR3 protein is CASFGLRGASYNEQFF. The CDR3 DNA reads as TGCGCCAGCTTCGGGTTACGCGGAGCTTCCTACAATGAGCAGTTCTTC.

This clone was seen a handful of times. The chain is built from TRBV5-1 and TRBJ2-3, with 10 bases that match TRBD2. Germline values: CDR1 SGHRS, CDR2 YFSETQ. The CDR3 runs 16 residues. After removal of 1 base from V and 2 bases from J, the junction contained 4 bases not matched to a gene. CDR3 loop: CASSLQRGGFTDTQYF. CDR3 sequence (DNA): TGCGCCAGCAGCTTGCAGCGGGGGGGCTTCACAGATACGCAGTATTTT.

The V call is TRBV18, the J call TRBJ2-3, with TRBD1 identical over 7 bases. With 1 base clipped from V and 4 bases from J, the junction kept 5 bases outside the gene matches. This CDR3 has 15 amino acids. From germline, CDR1 is KGHSH and CDR2 LQKENI. The CDR3 here is CASSPQGAGADTQYF. As DNA, the CDR3 is TGTGCCAGCTCACCACAGGGGGCGGGCGCAGATACGCAGTATTTT.

J is TRBJ2-1 and V is TRBV7-3; 8 positions agree with TRBD1. Germline V CDR1 and CDR2: SGHTA, FQGTGA. The CDR3 has 15 amino acids. V was pared by 4 bases and J by 7 bases, with 9 bases of the junction left unmatched. The CDR3 loop is CASSSTGGLGNEQFF. CDR3 bases: TGTGCCAGCAGCTCCACAGGGGGGCTAGGTAATGAGCAGTTCTTC.

The genes are TRBV7-9 and TRBJ2-1; D perhaps matches TRBD2 (6 bases). From germline, CDR1 is SEHNR and CDR2 FQNEAQ (reference sequence). This CDR3 has 16 residues. Trimming pared 4 bases from V and 8 bases from J, leaving 21 bases between. CDR3 sequence (DNA): TGTGCCAGCAGCTCACTAGCATTGGCATTTATGGATGAGCAGTTCTTC. Protein: CASSSLALAFMDEQFF.

The V gene is TRBV18, the J gene TRBJ1-1; TRBD1 is a possible D gene (5 bases). Germline V CDR1 and CDR2: KGHSH, LQKENI. The CDR3 totals 15 residues. The V gene lost 0 bases and the J gene lost 2 bases, with 10 bases spanning the gap. The CDR3 DNA sequence: TGTGCCAGCTCACCACCGGGGCAGATAAACACTGAAGCTTTCTTT. It encodes CASSPPGQINTEAFF.

The rearrangement joins TRBV5-4 to TRBJ2-5, with D possibly TRBD2 on 7 matching bases. V was clipped by 7 bases and J by 4 bases, with 26 bases between them. The CDR3 extends over 17 amino acids. Looked up from germline, CDR1 is SGHNT and CDR2 is YYREEE (reference sequence). CDR3: CASSGGPAGAEGETQYF. In DNA form, the CDR3 reads TGTGCCAGCTCCGGGGGTCCTGCGGGGGCCGAGGGAGAGACCCAGTACTTC.

This chain connects TRBV10-3 to TRBJ2-5; weak D call: TRBD1 (6 bases). CDR1 is ENHRY, CDR2 SYGVKD, per germline. This CDR3 has 13 residues. V lost 5 bases, J lost 5 bases, and 12 bases lay in between. The CDR3 nucleotides read TGTGCCATCAGTCAGGGGATAGGGGAGACCCAGTACTTC. This encodes CAISQGIGETQYF.

This chain connects TRBV6-4 to TRBJ1-4; TRBD1 matches at 10 bases. Germline V lookup: CDR1 MRHNA, CDR2 SNTAGT. This CDR3 has 12 amino acids. V dropped 0 bases and J dropped 17; count of bases not matched to a gene: 3. CDR3 protein: CASSDSWTGGFF. The CDR3 DNA reads as TGTGCCAGCAGTGACTCATGGACAGGGGGTTTTTTT.

The V and J genes are TRBV5-1 and TRBJ1-4; TRBD1 matches 7 bases. Germline CDR1 is SGHRS and CDR2 is YFSETQ. The CDR3 totals 16 residues. The V gene end was trimmed by 0 bases and the J gene end by 7 bases; junction bases not matched to a gene: 9. The DNA of the CDR3 is TGCGCCAGCAGCTTGGGACAGGGCATAGTTAGTGAAAAACTGTTTTTT. Amino acid sequence: CASSLGQGIVSEKLFF. The complete variable domain, with remaining parts taken from reference TRBV5-1 and TRBJ1-4, reads KAGVTQTPRYLIKTRGQQVTLSCSPISGHRSVSWYQQTPGQGLQFLFEYFSETQRNKGNFPGRFSGRQFSNSRSEMNVSTLELGDSALYLCASSLGQGIVSEKLFFGSGTQLSVL.

This chain links TRBV6-1 with TRBJ2-5; the D is unclear. Germline CDR1 MNHNS, CDR2 SASEGT. V shed 2 bases and J shed 4 bases, with 14 bases lying between them. The CDR3 extends over 15 amino acids. CDR3: CASSELSAGRETQYF. DNA of the CDR3: TGTGCCAGCAGTGAATTGTCGGCAGGACGAGAGACCCAGTACTTC.

The chain couples TRBV3-1 (or the pseudogene TRBV3-2) to TRBJ1-1; D is possibly TRBD1 (5 bases). Germline V lookup: CDR1 LGHDT, CDR2 YNNKEL (reference sequence). Trimming took 4 bases from V and 4 from J, leaving 10 bases between them. This CDR3 contains 13 residues. The CDR3: CASSPRGGTEAFF. Written as DNA, the CDR3 is TGTGCCAGCAGCCCTCGGGGGGGCACTGAAGCTTTCTTT.

This sequence joins TRBV7-9 and TRBJ2-1, with 9 bases lining up with TRBD1. V lost 5 bases to trimming and J lost 8 bases; unmatched junction nucleotides: 13. Looked up from germline, CDR1 is SEHNR and CDR2 is FQNEAQ (reference sequence). The CDR3 consists of 16 residues. The CDR3 spells CASSAVGDRVFDEQFF. CDR3 nucleotides: TGTGCCAGCAGCGCCGTTGGGGACAGGGTGTTCGATGAGCAGTTCTTC.